This passage covers 29 T cell receptor beta chains from one sample sequenced in a study of T cell responses to AZD1222 COVID-19 vaccine. Sequencing was performed with immunoSEQ multiplex PCR; in TCRdb, only in-frame clones are kept and a portion is missing. The sample has under 140,000 clones; over 90% are singletons. The sample in question was peripheral blood, obtained 28 days after the second AZD1222 dose. The receptors were sampled from an adult who received the AZD1222 COVID-19 vaccine.

This chain uses TRBV2 with TRBJ1-3; unclear D gene. The CDR3 runs to 15 residues. V was cut by 1 base and J by 3 bases, with 10 bases left in between. Germline V gene lookup returns CDR1 SNHLY and CDR2 FYNNEI. The chain's CDR3 is CASSEGVRDGNTIYF. CDR3 bases: TGTGCCAGCAGTGAAGGCGTAAGGGATGGAAACACCATATATTTT. The variable domain in full, completed from reference TRBV2 and TRBJ1-3, reads EPEVTQTPSHQVTQMGQEVILRCVPISNHLYFYWYRQILGQKVEFLVSFYNNEISEKSEIFDDQFSVERPDGSNFTLKIRSTKLEDSAMYFCASSEGVRDGNTIYFGEGSWLTVV.

The rearrangement uses TRBV27 and TRBJ2-7, with D perhaps matching TRBD2 (6 bases). Looked up from germline, CDR1 is MNHEY and CDR2 is SMNVEV (reference sequence). This CDR3 is 13 amino acids long. The V and J ends lost 7 bases and 9 bases respectively, with 19 bases between them. Here the CDR3 DNA reads TGTGCCAGCACTAATACCGTGGGGGACTTGCAGTACTTC. Protein: CASTNTVGDLQYF.

This clone was seen only a few times. The J gene is TRBJ1-3, the V gene TRBV7-9; D ambiguous. Germline V lookup: CDR1 SEHNR, CDR2 FQNEAQ (reference sequence). Trimming shortened V by 4 bases and J by 2 bases, and 12 bases separated the two germline ends. The CDR3 length is 15 residues. This CDR3 reads CASSSWSGPGNTIYF. For the CDR3, the DNA is TGTGCCAGCAGCTCCTGGAGCGGGCCTGGAAACACCATATATTTT.

J is TRBJ1-5 and V is TRBV19; D unresolved. CDR1 and CDR2 from the germline V gene are LNHDA and SQIVND (reference sequence). V was clipped by 4 bases and J by 3 bases, with 7 bases between them. The CDR3 contains 13 residues. This chain's CDR3 is CASSRAINQPQHF. As DNA, the CDR3 is TGTGCCAGTAGTAGGGCCATCAATCAGCCCCAGCATTTT.

The CDR3 region is CASSQVRAGGHNEQFF. The CDR3 bases are TGTGCCAGCAGCCAAGTTAGAGCGGGAGGACACAATGAGCAGTTCTTC. The chain employs TRBV4-2 and TRBJ2-1, with 9 bases fitting TRBD2. The CDR3 runs to 16 residues. CDR1 and CDR2 (germline): LGHNA, YNFKEQ. The V segment lost 1 base and the J segment 5 bases; nucleotides outside the gene matches: 6.

This clone appeared a single time. J is TRBJ1-1 and V is TRBV2; D not resolved. The CDR3 sequence is 13 residues long. Germline V CDR1 and CDR2: SNHLY, FYNNEI. V shed 8 bases and J shed 3 bases, with 13 bases lying between them. This chain's CDR3 is CASSLELDTEAFF. The CDR3 DNA follows: TGTGCCAGCTCATTGGAATTAGACACTGAAGCTTTCTTT.

V and J are TRBV19 and TRBJ1-2; TRBD1 matches at 10 bases. V dropped 7 bases and J dropped 6; count of bases not matched to a gene: 11. This CDR3 has 15 amino acids. Germline loops: CDR1 LNHDA, CDR2 SQIVND (reference sequence). CDR3 bases: TGTGCCAGTACTCATCCGGGACAGGGGACCAATGGCTACACCTTC. Amino acid sequence: CASTHPGQGTNGYTF.

The chain has TRBV2 and TRBJ1-4; D remains unclear. V was trimmed by 7 bases and J by 13 bases, leaving 22 bases between them. The CDR3 is made up of 14 amino acids. Germline V gene sequence: CDR1 SNHLY, CDR2 FYNNEI. The DNA of the CDR3 is TGTGCCAGCAAAGCCCCAGCAGGATCCATGAGACTGTTTTTT. It encodes CASKAPAGSMRLFF.

The J gene is TRBJ1-1, the V gene TRBV12-5; 7 bases line up with TRBD1. The V gene's germline CDR1 is LGHNT and CDR2 FRNRAP. The CDR3 is 12 residues long. V lost 3 bases and J lost 10; bases outside the gene matches: 5. The CDR3 loop reads CASGFTGAVAFF. CDR3 bases: TGTGCTAGTGGTTTCACAGGGGCGGTAGCTTTCTTT. Full variable domain (outside the CDR3, taken from reference TRBV12-5 and TRBJ1-1): DARVTQTPRHKVTEMGQEVTMRCQPILGHNTVFWYRQTMMQGLELLAYFRNRAPLDDSGMPKDRFSAEMPDATLATLKIQPSEPRDSAVYFCASGFTGAVAFFGQGTRLTVV.

This clone was observed a handful of times. This chain connects TRBV7-2 to TRBJ2-5, with TRBD2 matching over 8 bases. V was pared by 3 bases and J by 1 base, with 4 bases of the junction left unmatched. CDR3 length equals 15 residues. Germline V CDR1 and CDR2: SGHTA, FQGNSA. The CDR3 loop reads CASSFQRGPQETQYF. The CDR3 DNA is TGTGCCAGCAGCTTTCAGCGGGGGCCCCAAGAGACCCAGTACTTC.

The V gene is TRBV5-8, the J gene TRBJ1-1; weak D call: TRBD1 (6 bases). V was cut by 5 bases and J by 6 bases, with 17 bases left in between. CDR3 length equals 14 residues. Germline V gene lookup returns CDR1 SGHTS and CDR2 YDEGEE. The CDR3 sequence is CASSHITGAAEAFF. The CDR3 bases are TGTGCCAGCAGTCATATCACGGGGGCAGCTGAAGCTTTCTTT.

The J gene is TRBJ1-2, the V gene TRBV7-9; weak D call: TRBD1 (6 bases). There are 12 residues in the CDR3. Deletions cut 1 base from V and 6 bases from J, with 6 bases between. Germline CDR1 and CDR2: SEHNR and FQNEAQ (reference sequence). In nucleotides, the CDR3 is TGTGCCAGCAGCTTAGGGACAGATGGCTACACCTTC. It is translated as CASSLGTDGYTF.

The J gene is TRBJ2-7, the V gene TRBV7-2; 8 positions match TRBD1. The CDR3 totals 16 residues. Germline V gene lookup returns CDR1 SGHTA and CDR2 FQGNSA. Trimming removed 1 base from V and 2 bases from J; junction bases left unmatched: 7. CDR3: CASSLGTGTGAYEQYF. The CDR3 coding sequence is TGTGCCAGCAGCTTAGGCACCGGGACAGGAGCCTACGAGCAGTACTTC.

V gene TRBV2 combines with J gene TRBJ2-1, with a tentative D call TRBD2 (5 bases). The CDR3 loop spans 12 amino acids. Germline values: CDR1 SNHLY, CDR2 FYNNEI. V dropped 3 bases and J dropped 6 bases, with 6 bases sitting between them. The CDR3 is CASSDGSNEQFF. The DNA for the CDR3 is TGTGCCAGCAGTGATGGGAGCAATGAGCAGTTCTTC.

The rearrangement joins TRBV6-6 to TRBJ1-5, with D unclear. The CDR3 contains 14 residues. V gave up 5 bases and J gave up 4 bases, with 12 bases separating them. Per germline, CDR1 MNHNY and CDR2 SVGAGI (reference sequence). CDR3 loop: CASSGSGINQPQHF. The DNA for the CDR3 is TGTGCCAGCAGTGGCTCGGGAATTAATCAGCCCCAGCATTTT.

The chain carries TRBV4-2 and TRBJ2-3; D ambiguous. V gave up 2 bases and J gave up 1 base, with 10 bases separating them. Germline V gives CDR1 LGHNA, CDR2 YNFKEQ. This CDR3 region has 15 residues. CDR3 sequence (DNA): TGTGCCAGCAGCCAACCGCGTGGCGGCACAGATACGCAGTATTTT. The encoded protein is CASSQPRGGTDTQYF.

This clone has only a few counts. V is TRBV4-1 and J is TRBJ1-2; 7 bases line up with TRBD1. The V gene end was trimmed by 0 bases and the J gene end by 4 bases; junction bases not matched to a gene: 11. This CDR3 is built from 17 residues. Germline loops: CDR1 MGHRA, CDR2 YSYEKL. The CDR3 DNA is TGCGCCAGCAGCCAAGAAGGGGACAGCAGGCCCCGCTATGGCTACACCTTC. Residues: CASSQEGDSRPRYGYTF.

The chain employs TRBV12-3 or TRBV12-4 and TRBJ1-2; D is unclear. CDR3 length: 13 amino acids. V was clipped by 1 base and J by 6 bases, with 9 bases between them. The DNA of the CDR3 is TGTGCCAGCAGTTTAGGGATTCACCATGGCTACACCTTC. It yields the protein CASSLGIHHGYTF.

The genes are TRBV2 and TRBJ1-6, with D perhaps matching TRBD1 (6 bases). Deletions cut 10 bases from V and 6 bases from J, with 19 bases between. The germline CDR1 and CDR2 sequences are SNHLY and FYNNEI. CDR3 length: 15 amino acids. CDR3 residues: CATLKGEGSNSPLHF. The CDR3 bases are TGTGCCACCCTAAAGGGGGAGGGTAGTAATTCACCCCTCCACTTT.

J is TRBJ1-2 and V is TRBV6-2 or TRBV6-3; 7 nucleotides match TRBD1. The J segment lost 5 bases and the V segment lost 2 bases, leaving 2 bases of the junction unmatched. This CDR3 contains 13 residues. The V gene's germline CDR1 is MNHEY and CDR2 SVGEGT. Written as DNA, the CDR3 is TGTGCCAGCAGTTACGGGACAGTTTATGGCTACACCTTC. This encodes CASSYGTVYGYTF.

The V gene is TRBV6-1, the J gene TRBJ2-7; no clear D gene. Germline-derived CDR1 and CDR2 are MNHNS and SASEGT. This CDR3 is built from 16 residues. V was trimmed by 2 bases and J by 0 bases, leaving 14 bases between them. CDR3 DNA sequence: TGTGCCAGCAGTGAAAATCCCCCAGAAAGCTCCTACGAGCAGTACTTC. Encoded protein: CASSENPPESSYEQYF.

The J gene is TRBJ2-7, the V gene TRBV7-2, with D tentatively TRBD2 (5 bases). Germline values: CDR1 SGHTA, CDR2 FQGNSA. V lost 5 bases to trimming and J lost 5 bases, with 19 bases between them. This CDR3 has 15 residues. As DNA, the CDR3 is TGTGCCAGCAGCCCACAAACCTTAGCGACCCACGAGCAGTACTTC. Translating it yields CASSPQTLATHEQYF.

V is TRBV6-5 and J is TRBJ2-3, with TRBD2 matching over 9 bases. Germline loops: CDR1 MNHEY, CDR2 SVGAGI. There are 14 residues in the CDR3. After removal of 6 bases from V and 8 bases from J, the junction contained 9 bases not matched to a gene. This CDR3 reads CASRPGTSTRTQYF. DNA of the CDR3: TGTGCCAGCAGACCCGGGACTAGCACACGTACGCAGTATTTT.

The chain has TRBV28 and TRBJ2-3; D may correspond to TRBD1 or TRBD2 (5 bases each). The CDR3 length is 15 residues. Deletions cut 5 bases from V and 4 bases from J, with 16 bases between. CDR1 MDHEN and CDR2 SYDVKM come from the germline V gene. The DNA of the CDR3 is TGTGCCAGCAGTAGCGATGGGGGTGGGTCAGATACGCAGTATTTT. It encodes CASSSDGGGSDTQYF.

The chain has TRBV9 and TRBJ2-7; D remains ambiguous. This CDR3 comprises 14 residues. Germline V gene data show CDR1 as SGDLS and CDR2 as YYNGEE. Trimming stripped 1 base from V and 0 bases from J, with 8 bases between. The CDR3 DNA follows: TGTGCCAGCAGCGTAACCGGCACCTCCTACGAGCAGTACTTC. Its protein product is CASSVTGTSYEQYF.

The chain joins TRBV20-1 to TRBJ1-5; possible D gene TRBD1, 5 bases. Germline V gene lookup returns CDR1 DFQATT and CDR2 SNEGSKA (reference sequence). V lost 3 bases and J lost 2, with 11 bases in between. CDR3 length: 14 residues. The CDR3 region is CSASDDRGNQPQHF. In DNA, the CDR3 is TGCAGTGCTAGTGATGACAGAGGCAATCAGCCCCAGCATTTT.

The J gene is TRBJ1-2, the V gene TRBV27, with D tentatively TRBD1 (5 bases). Germline values: CDR1 MNHEY, CDR2 SMNVEV (reference sequence). The germline V and J ends were trimmed by 10 bases and 6 bases, with 18 bases remaining between them. The CDR3 is 13 amino acids. Here the CDR3 reads CANSTGRDHGYTF. CDR3 DNA sequence: TGTGCCAACTCCACGGGGAGGGACCATGGCTACACCTTC.

This sequence joins TRBV5-1 and TRBJ1-2; D possibly corresponds to TRBD1 (5 bases). There are 13 residues in the CDR3. Germline values: CDR1 SGHRS, CDR2 YFSETQ. Trimming took 0 bases from V and 9 from J, leaving 12 bases between them. CDR3: CASSLEGSSRYTF. DNA for the CDR3: TGCGCCAGCAGCTTGGAGGGGAGTTCTCGCTACACCTTC.

The chain couples TRBV18 to TRBJ2-7; TRBD2 aligns across 7 bases. This CDR3 has 14 amino acids. Germline V gives CDR1 KGHSH, CDR2 LQKENI. The V segment lost 5 bases and the J segment 4 bases; nucleotides outside the gene matches: 8. CDR3 nucleotides: TGTGCCAGCTCATACGAGCGGGGAGAGTACGAGCAGTACTTC. Translating it yields CASSYERGEYEQYF. The full variable domain, rest sourced from reference TRBV18 and TRBJ2-7, is NAGVMQNPRHLVRRRGQEARLRCSPMKGHSHVYWYRQLPEEGLKFMVYLQKENIIDESGMPKERFSAEFPKEGPSILRIQQVVRGDSAAYFCASSYERGEYEQYFGPGTRLTVT.